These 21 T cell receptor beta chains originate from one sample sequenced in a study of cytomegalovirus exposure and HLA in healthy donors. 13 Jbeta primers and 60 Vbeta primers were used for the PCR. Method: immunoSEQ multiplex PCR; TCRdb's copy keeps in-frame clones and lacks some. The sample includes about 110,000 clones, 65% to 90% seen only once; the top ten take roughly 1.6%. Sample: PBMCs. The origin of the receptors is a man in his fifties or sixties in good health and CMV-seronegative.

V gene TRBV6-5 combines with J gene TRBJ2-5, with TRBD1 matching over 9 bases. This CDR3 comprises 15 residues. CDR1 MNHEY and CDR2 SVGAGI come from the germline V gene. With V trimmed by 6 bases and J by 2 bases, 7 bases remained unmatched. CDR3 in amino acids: CASRYRGRKQETQYF. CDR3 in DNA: TGTGCCAGCAGGTACAGGGGGCGGAAACAAGAGACCCAGTACTTC.

In nucleotides, the CDR3 is TGTGCTAGTGGTCGTAGCGGGGGGGGAGGTGAGGAGCAGTTCTTC. This sequence encodes CASGRSGGGGEEQFF. V usage is TRBV12-5 and J usage is TRBJ2-1; 11 bases are shared with TRBD2. Trimming cost V 5 bases and J 10 bases; bases outside gene matches: 10. The CDR3 consists of 15 residues. Germline V gene data show CDR1 as LGHNT and CDR2 as FRNRAP.

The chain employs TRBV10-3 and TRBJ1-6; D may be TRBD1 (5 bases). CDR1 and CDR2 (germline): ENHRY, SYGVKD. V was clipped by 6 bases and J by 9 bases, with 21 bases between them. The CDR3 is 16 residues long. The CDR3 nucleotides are TGTGCCATCAGGTCCTCGGGAGGGGAGCTAACTTCACCCCTCCACTTT. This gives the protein CAIRSSGGELTSPLHF.

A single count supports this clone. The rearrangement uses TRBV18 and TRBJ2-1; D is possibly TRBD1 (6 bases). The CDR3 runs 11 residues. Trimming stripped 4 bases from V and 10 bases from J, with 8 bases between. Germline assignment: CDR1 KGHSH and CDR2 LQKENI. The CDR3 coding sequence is TGTGCCAGCTCACGGGACATCGAGCAGTTCTTC. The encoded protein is CASSRDIEQFF.

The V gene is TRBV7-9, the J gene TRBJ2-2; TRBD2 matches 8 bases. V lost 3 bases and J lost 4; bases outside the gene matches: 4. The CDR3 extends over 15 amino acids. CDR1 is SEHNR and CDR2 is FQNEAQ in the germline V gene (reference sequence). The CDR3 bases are TGTGCCAGCAGCTTGGCGGGGGGAATCACCGGGGAGCTGTTTTTT. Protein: CASSLAGGITGELFF. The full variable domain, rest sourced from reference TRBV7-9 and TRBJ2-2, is DTGVSQNPRHKITKRGQNVTFRCDPISEHNRLYWYRQTLGQGPEFLTYFQNEAQLEKSRLLSDRFSAERPKGSFSTLEIQRTEQGDSAMYLCASSLAGGITGELFFGEGSRLTVL.

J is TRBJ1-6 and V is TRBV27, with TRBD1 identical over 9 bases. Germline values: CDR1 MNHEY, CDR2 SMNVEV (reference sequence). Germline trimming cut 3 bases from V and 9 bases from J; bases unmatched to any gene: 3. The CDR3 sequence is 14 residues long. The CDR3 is CASSLTGGGSPLHF. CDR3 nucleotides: TGTGCCAGCAGTTTGACAGGGGGAGGTTCACCCCTCCACTTT.

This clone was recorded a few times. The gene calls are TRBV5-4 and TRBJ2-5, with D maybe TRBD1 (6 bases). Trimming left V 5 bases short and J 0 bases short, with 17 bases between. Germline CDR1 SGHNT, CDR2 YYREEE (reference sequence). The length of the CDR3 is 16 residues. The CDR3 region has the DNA TGTGCCAGCAGAAGGGGACAATCCTTGTACCAAGAGACCCAGTACTTC. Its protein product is CASRRGQSLYQETQYF.

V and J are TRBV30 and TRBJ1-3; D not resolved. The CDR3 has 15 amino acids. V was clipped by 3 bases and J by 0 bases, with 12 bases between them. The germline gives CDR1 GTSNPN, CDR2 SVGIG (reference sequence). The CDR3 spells CAWSPGSFSGNTIYF. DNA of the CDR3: TGTGCCTGGAGCCCCGGTTCCTTCTCTGGAAACACCATATATTTT.

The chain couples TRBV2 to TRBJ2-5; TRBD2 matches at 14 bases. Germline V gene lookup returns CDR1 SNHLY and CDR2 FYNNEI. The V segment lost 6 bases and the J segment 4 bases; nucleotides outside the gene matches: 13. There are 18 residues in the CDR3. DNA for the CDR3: TGTGCCAGCAGCGACGGGACTAGCGGGGGCCTTCGGGGAGAGACCCAGTACTTC. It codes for CASSDGTSGGLRGETQYF.

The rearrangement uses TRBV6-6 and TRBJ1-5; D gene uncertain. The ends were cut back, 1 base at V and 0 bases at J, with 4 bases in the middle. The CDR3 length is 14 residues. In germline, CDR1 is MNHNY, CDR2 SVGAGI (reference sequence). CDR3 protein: CASSYLYSNQPQHF. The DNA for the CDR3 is TGTGCCAGCAGTTACTTGTATAGCAATCAGCCCCAGCATTTT.

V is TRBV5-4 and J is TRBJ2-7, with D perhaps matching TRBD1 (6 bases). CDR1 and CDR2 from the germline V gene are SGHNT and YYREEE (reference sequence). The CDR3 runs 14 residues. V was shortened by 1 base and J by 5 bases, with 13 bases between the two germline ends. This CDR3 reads CASSLNRARNEQYF. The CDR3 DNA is TGTGCCAGCAGCTTGAACAGGGCTAGGAACGAGCAGTACTTC.

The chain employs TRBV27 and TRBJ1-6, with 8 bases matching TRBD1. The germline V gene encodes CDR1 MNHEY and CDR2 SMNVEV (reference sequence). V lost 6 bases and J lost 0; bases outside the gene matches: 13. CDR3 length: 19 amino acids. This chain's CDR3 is CASSSTQTGGPSYNSPLHF. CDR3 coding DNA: TGTGCCAGCAGCTCAACCCAAACAGGGGGGCCCTCCTATAATTCACCCCTCCACTTT.

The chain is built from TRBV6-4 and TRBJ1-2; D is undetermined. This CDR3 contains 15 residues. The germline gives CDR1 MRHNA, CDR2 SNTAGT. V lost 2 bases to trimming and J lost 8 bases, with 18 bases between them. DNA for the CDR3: TGTGCCAGCAGTGACGGAGGAGTAGGACGATGGGGCTACACCTTC. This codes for CASSDGGVGRWGYTF.

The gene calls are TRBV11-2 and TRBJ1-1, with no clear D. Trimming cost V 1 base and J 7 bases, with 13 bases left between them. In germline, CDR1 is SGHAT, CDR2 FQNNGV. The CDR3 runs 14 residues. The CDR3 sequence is CASSLGVGADEAFF. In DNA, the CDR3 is TGTGCCAGCAGCTTAGGGGTCGGAGCTGATGAAGCTTTCTTT.

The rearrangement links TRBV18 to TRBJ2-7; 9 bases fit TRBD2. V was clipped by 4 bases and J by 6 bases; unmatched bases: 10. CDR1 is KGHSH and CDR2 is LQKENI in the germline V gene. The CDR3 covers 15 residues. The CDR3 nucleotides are TGTGCCAGCTCACTCCATGGCGGGGGGGCCTCCGAGCAGTACGTC. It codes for CASSLHGGGASEQYV.

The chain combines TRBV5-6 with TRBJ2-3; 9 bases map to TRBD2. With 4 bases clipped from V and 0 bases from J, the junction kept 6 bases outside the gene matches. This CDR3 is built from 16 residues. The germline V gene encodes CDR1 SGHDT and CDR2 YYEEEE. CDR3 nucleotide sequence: TGTGCCAGCAGCGGGATAGCGGGGGCTAGCACAGATACGCAGTATTTT. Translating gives CASSGIAGASTDTQYF. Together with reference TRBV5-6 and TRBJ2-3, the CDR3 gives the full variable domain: DAGVTQSPTHLIKTRGQQVTLRCSPKSGHDTVSWYQQALGQGPQFIFQYYEEEERQRGNFPDRFSGHQFPNYSSELNVNALLLGDSALYLCASSGIAGASTDTQYFGPGTRLTVL.

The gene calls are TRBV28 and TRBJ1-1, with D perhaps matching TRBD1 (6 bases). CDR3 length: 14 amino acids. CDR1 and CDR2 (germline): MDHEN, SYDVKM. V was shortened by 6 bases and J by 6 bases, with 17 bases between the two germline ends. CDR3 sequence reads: CASSLGQTNAEAFF. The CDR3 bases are TGTGCCAGCAGCTTGGGACAAACTAACGCTGAAGCTTTCTTT. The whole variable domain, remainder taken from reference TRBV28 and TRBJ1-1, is DVKVTQSSRYLVKRTGEKVFLECVQDMDHENMFWYRQDPGLGLRLIYFSYDVKMKEKGDIPEGYSVSREKKERFSLILESASTNQTSMYLCASSLGQTNAEAFFGQGTRLTVV.

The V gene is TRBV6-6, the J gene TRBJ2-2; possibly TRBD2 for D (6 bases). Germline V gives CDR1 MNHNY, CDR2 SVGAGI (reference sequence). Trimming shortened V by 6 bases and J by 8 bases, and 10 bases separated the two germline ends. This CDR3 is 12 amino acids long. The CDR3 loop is CASRGGSGELFF. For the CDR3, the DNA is TGTGCCAGCAGGGGGGGATCGGGGGAGCTGTTTTTT.

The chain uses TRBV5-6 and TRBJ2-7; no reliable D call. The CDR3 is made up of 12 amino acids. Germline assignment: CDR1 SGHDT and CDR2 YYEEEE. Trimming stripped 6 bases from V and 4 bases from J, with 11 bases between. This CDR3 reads CASTVFGYEQYV. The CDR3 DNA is TGTGCCAGCACCGTCTTCGGGTACGAGCAGTACGTC.

CDR3 region: CASSASSADTEAFF. The CDR3 DNA reads as TGTGCCAGCAGCGCAAGCTCGGCGGACACTGAAGCTTTCTTT. This chain uses TRBV7-9 with TRBJ1-1; the D is unclear. The CDR3 extends over 14 amino acids. V was shortened by 5 bases and J by 3 bases, with 13 bases between the two germline ends. CDR1 is SEHNR and CDR2 is FQNEAQ in the germline V gene (reference sequence).

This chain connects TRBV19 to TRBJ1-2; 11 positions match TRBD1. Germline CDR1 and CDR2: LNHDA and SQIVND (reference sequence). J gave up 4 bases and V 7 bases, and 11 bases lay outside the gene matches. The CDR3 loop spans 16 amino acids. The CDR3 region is CASTSVRTGGGYGYTF. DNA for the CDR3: TGTGCCAGTACCTCGGTTAGGACAGGGGGCGGCTATGGCTACACCTTC.